The clone carrying this T cell receptor beta chain was picked up a small number of times. The antigen is not known. CDR3 length equals 9 residues. Trimming cost V 5 bases and J 11 bases, with 4 bases left between them. Germline assignment: CDR1 MNHNY and CDR2 SVGAGI (reference sequence). What was sequenced were expressed TCRB transcripts, since all of the isolated RNA had been reverse transcribed. The method was immunoSEQ multiplex PCR; TCRdb's version includes in-frame clones alone and lacks a portion of them. The data hold about 330,000 clones, with approximately 9.9% observed a single time. Sorted populations all exceeded 95% purity. This sample was taken from a study of beta chain features in type 1 diabetes. Study in general: Similarity in age, gender and cell yields was seen between patients and healthy donors.

General study results and limits: Patients showed naive, central memory and Treg TCRB repertoires that appeared more similar than those of healthy donors.

The source of this sequence is a woman aged 25-40 years in good health. The rearrangement uses TRBV6-6 and TRBJ2-1; D is unclear. Input material: naive CD4+ T cells from blood. Here the CDR3 DNA reads TGTGCCAGCAGTATAAAGCAGTTCTTC. Translation gives CASSIKQFF.